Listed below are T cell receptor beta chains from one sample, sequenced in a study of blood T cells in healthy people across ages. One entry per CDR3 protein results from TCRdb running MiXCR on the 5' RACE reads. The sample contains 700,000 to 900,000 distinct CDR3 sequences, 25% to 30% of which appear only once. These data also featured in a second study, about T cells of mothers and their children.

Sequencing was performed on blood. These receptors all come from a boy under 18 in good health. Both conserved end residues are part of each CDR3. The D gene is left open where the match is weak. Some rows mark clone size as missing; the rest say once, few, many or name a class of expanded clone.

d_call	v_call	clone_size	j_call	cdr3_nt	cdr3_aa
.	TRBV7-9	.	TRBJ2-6	TGTGCCAGCAGAAAAGTCGTTGCTGGGGCCAACGTCCTGACTTTC	CASRKVVAGANVLTF
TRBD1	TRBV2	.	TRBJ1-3	TGTGCCAGCAGTTCTACAGGGGCCCCCCTTGGAAACACCATATATTTT	CASSSTGAPLGNTIYF
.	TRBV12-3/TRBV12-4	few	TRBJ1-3	TGTGCCAGCAGTTGGACCACACTCTCTGGAAACACCATATATTTT	CASSWTTLSGNTIYF
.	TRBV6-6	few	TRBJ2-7	TGTGCCAGTAGCCGCATCTCGGACAGCTACGAGCAGTACTTC	CASSRISDSYEQYF
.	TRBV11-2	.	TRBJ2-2	TGTGCCAGCAGCACCATCCGGGCCCCCAACACCGGGGAGCTGTTTTTT	CASSTIRAPNTGELFF
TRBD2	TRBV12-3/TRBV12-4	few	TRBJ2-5	TGTGCCAGCAGATTGGACGGGGGGTGGGAGACCCAGTACTTC	CASRLDGGWETQYF
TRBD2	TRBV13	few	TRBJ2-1	TGTGCCAGCAGCTTAGGAAGGACTAGCGGGGGAGATGAGCAGTTCTTC	CASSLGRTSGGDEQFF
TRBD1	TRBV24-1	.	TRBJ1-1	TGTGCCACCAGTGACCCCGGACAGGGGAACACTGAAGCTTTCTTT	CATSDPGQGNTEAFF
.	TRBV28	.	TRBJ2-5	TGTGCCAGCAGTAACAACCGGGACCTTCCTGAGCAGTGCTTC	CASSNNRDLPEQCF
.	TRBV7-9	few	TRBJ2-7	TGTGCCAGCAGCAGACAGGAGAACGAGCAGTACTTC	CASSRQENEQYF
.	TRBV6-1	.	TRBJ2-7	TGTGCCAGCAGTGAAGACAGGCAGTACGAGCAGTACTTC	CASSEDRQYEQYF
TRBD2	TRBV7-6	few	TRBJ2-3	TGTGCCAGCAGCACGGGGACTAGCGGTTCTAGCACAGATACGCAGTATTTT	CASSTGTSGSSTDTQYF
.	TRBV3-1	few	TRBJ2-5	TGTGCCAGCAGCCAATATACAGACCAAGAGACCCAGTACTTC	CASSQYTDQETQYF
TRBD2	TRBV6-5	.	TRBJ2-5	TGTGCCACCGCCCCTTCGGGGGGGCTGGAGACCCAGTACTTC	CATAPSGGLETQYF
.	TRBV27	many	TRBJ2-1	TGTGCCAGCAGTGCAAAAGGGCCGAACCATATCCCCTACAATGAGCAGTTCTTC	CASSAKGPNHIPYNEQFF
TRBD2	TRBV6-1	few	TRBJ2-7	TGTGCCAGCAGTGAAGCGCGAGCGGGGGGATTCTACGAGCAGTACTTC	CASSEARAGGFYEQYF
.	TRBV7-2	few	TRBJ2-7	TGTGCCAGCAGCTTAGGCCAGGGGAGGCCCTACGAGCAGTACTTC	CASSLGQGRPYEQYF
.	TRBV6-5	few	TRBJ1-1	TGTGCCAGCAGTTACTCGACTTATGGAGGGGACGCTGAAGCTTTCTTT	CASSYSTYGGDAEAFF
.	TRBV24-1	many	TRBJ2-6	TGTGCCACCAGTGAGGCGGCCGGGGCCAACGTCCTGACTTTC	CATSEAAGANVLTF
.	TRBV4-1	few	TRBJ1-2	TGCGCCAGCAGCCAAGGAGCGGGGAATGGCTACACCTTC	CASSQGAGNGYTF
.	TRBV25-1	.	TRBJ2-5	TGTGCCAGCAGTGAATTAGCAGGCCGGACCCAGTACTTC	CASSELAGRTQYF
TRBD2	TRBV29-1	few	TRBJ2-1	TGCAGCGTTGGAAGTAGCGGGGGGGTGAATGAGCAGTTCTTC	CSVGSSGGVNEQFF
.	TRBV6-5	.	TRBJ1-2	TGTGCCAGCAGTGCATACTACAGGGATGATGGCTACACCTTC	CASSAYYRDDGYTF
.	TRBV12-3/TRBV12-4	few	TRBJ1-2	TGTGCCAGCAGTTCGATAAAAACAGGGAGTGGCTACACCTTC	CASSSIKTGSGYTF
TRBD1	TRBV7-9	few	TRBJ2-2	TGTGCCAGCAGCCCCCGAGGTCGGGACAGGGCGAACACCGGGGAGCTGTTTTTT	CASSPRGRDRANTGELFF
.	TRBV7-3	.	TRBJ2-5	TGTGCCAGCAGCGAAGGGGGAGGTCCCCAGTACTTC	CASSEGGGPQYF
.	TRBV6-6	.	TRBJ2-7	TGTGCCAGCAGTTACGGAGAAATATATTCCTACGAGCAGTACTTC	CASSYGEIYSYEQYF
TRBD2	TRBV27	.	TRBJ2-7	TGTGCCAGCAGACCTAGCGGGGGCAACCTCTACGAGCAGTACTTC	CASRPSGGNLYEQYF
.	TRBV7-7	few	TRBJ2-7	TGTGCCAGCAGCTTAGAAGGGACGGTCGGGGAGCAGTACTTC	CASSLEGTVGEQYF
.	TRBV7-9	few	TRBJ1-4	TGTGCCCCATTCTACCTCCCAGCAACTAATGAAAAACTGTTTTTT	CAPFYLPATNEKLFF
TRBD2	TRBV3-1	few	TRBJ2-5	TGTGCCAGTTCCCCTCGGGAGGGAGAAGAGACCCAGTACTTC	CASSPREGEETQYF
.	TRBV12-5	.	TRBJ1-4	TGTGCTAGTGGTGGGGGCGGCAGCGGTAATGAAAAACTGTTTTTT	CASGGGGSGNEKLFF
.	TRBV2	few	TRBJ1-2	TGTGCCAGCAGTACTGATAGACAGGCCCCCACCTTC	CASSTDRQAPTF
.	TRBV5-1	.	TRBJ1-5	TGCGCCAGCAGCTTGGTCACGGGCCAGCCCCAGCATTTT	CASSLVTGQPQHF
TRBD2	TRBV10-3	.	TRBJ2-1	TGTGCCATTGGACTAGCGGACAATGAGCAGTTCTTC	CAIGLADNEQFF
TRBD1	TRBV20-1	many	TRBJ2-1	TGCAGTACCCGTGGGACAGGGTACGCAAATGAGCAGTTCTTC	CSTRGTGYANEQFF
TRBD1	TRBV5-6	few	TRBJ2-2	TGTGCCAGCAGCTCGATTCCGGGACAGGGAGAGTCCGGGGAGCTGTTTTTT	CASSSIPGQGESGELFF
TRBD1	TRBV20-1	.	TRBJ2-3	TGCAGTGCTAGAGATCTTCAGGACAGGGGGCGTTGGGATACGCAGTATTTT	CSARDLQDRGRWDTQYF
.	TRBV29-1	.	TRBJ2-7	TGCAGCGTTGATCGGGCAGAACTCGGGGAGCAGTACTTC	CSVDRAELGEQYF
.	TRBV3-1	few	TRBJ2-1	TGTGCCAGCAGCCAGACAGGCTCAAGCGGCTACTACAATGAGCAGTTCTTC	CASSQTGSSGYYNEQFF
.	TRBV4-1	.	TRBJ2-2	TGCGCCAGCAGCCAAGATTGGCAGGGAAGAACCGGGGAGCTGTTTTTT	CASSQDWQGRTGELFF